This T cell receptor beta chain was documented in a study of T cells after yellow fever vaccination. Study details: SMART-Seq v4 Ultra Low Input handled preparation of low-cell-number fractions.

A universal primer site and UMIs were added as TCR cDNA was made by 5'RACE template switching. TCRdb reprocessed the 5' RACE reads via MiXCR and lists one record per CDR3 protein. The repertoire consists of about 220,000 distinct CDR3 sequences, with less than 7.5% occurring once and the leading ten covering about 1%. Germline lookup yields CDR1 SNHLY and CDR2 FYNNEI. V dropped 3 bases and J dropped 0 bases, with 8 bases sitting between them. This CDR3 comprises 15 residues. This clonotype has a count of ten or more. What it binds is unknown. Study observations and caveats: Contaminants from the bulk population, in the form of abundant clonotypes, could be found in FACS-sorted repertoires. On re-exposure, the response was weaker but peaked faster, at day 5 versus 15.

The chain joins TRBV2 to TRBJ2-2, with D perhaps being TRBD1 or TRBD2 (5 bases each). This TCR was sampled from a man in his thirties or forties who received the YFV17D yellow fever vaccine. Sample: CD4+ T cells sorted from PBMCs, taken on the day of the yellow fever booster vaccination. The DNA of the CDR3 is TGTGCCAGCAGTGATGAGGGGCCGAACACCGGGGAGCTGTTTTTT. Protein sequence: CASSDEGPNTGELFF. Together with reference TRBV2 and TRBJ2-2, the CDR3 gives the full variable domain: EPEVTQTPSHQVTQMGQEVILRCVPISNHLYFYWYRQILGQKVEFLVSFYNNEISEKSEIFDDQFSVERPDGSNFTLKIRSTKLEDSAMYFCASSDEGPNTGELFFGEGSRLTVL.